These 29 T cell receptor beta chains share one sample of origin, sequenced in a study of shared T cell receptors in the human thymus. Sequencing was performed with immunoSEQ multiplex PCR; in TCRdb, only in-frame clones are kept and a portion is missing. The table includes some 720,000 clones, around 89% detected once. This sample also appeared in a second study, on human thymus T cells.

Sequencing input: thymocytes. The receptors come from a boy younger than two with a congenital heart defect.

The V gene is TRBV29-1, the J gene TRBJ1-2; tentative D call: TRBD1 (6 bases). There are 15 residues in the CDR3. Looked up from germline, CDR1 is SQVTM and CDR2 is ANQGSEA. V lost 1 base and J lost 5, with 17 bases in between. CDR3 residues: CSVEGLHGGRYGYTF. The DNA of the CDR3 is TGCAGCGTTGAAGGGTTGCACGGGGGGCGGTATGGCTACACCTTC.

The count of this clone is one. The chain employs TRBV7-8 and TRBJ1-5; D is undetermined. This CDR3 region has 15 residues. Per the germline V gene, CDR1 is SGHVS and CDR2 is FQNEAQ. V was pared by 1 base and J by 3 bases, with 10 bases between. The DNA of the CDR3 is TGTGCCAGCAGCTTAGTCGGGAGGGCCAATCAGCCCCAGCATTTT. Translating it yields CASSLVGRANQPQHF.

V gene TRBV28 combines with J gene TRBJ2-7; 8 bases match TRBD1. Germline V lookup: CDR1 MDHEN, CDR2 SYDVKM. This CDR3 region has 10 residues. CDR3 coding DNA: TGTGCTACGGGACAGGCCGAGCAGTACTTC. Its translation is CATGQAEQYF.

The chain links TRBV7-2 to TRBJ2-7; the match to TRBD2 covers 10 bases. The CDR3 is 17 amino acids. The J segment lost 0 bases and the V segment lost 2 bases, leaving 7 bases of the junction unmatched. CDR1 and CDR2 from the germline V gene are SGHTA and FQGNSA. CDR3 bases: TGTGCCAGCAGCTTATCCCAGCGGGAGGGTACCTCCTACGAGCAGTACTTC. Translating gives CASSLSQREGTSYEQYF.

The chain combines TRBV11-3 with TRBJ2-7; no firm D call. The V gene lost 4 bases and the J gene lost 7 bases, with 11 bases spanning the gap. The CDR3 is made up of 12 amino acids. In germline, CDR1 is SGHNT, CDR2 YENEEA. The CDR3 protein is CASSSRRREQYF. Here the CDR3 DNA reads TGTGCCAGCAGCTCCAGAAGGCGGGAGCAGTACTTC. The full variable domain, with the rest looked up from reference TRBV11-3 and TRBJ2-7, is EAGVVQSPRYKIIEKKQPVAFWCNPISGHNTLYWYLQNLGQGPELLIRYENEEAVDDSQLPKDRFSAERLKGVDSTLKIQPAELGDSAVYLCASSSRRREQYFGPGTRLTVT.

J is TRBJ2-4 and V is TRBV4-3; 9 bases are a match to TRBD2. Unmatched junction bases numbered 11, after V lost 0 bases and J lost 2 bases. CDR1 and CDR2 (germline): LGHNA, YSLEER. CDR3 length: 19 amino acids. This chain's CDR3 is CASSQDSGGGRAPKNIQYF. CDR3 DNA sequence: TGCGCCAGCAGCCAAGATTCCGGCGGCGGGAGGGCCCCCAAAAACATTCAGTACTTC.

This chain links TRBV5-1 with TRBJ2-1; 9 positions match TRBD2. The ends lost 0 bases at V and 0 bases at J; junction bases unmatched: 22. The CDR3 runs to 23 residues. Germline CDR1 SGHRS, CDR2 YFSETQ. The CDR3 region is CASSLVKGAGLALPLSSYNEQFF. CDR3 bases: TGCGCCAGCAGCTTGGTAAAGGGTGCTGGACTAGCGTTACCTTTGAGCTCCTACAATGAGCAGTTCTTC.

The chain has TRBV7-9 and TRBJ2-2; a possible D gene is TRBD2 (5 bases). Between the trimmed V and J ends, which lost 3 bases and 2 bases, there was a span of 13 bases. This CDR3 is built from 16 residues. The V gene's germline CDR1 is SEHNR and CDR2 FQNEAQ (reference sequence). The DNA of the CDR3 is TGTGCCAGCAGCTTTAGGCGGGCCATAAACACCGGGGAGCTGTTTTTT. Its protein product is CASSFRRAINTGELFF.

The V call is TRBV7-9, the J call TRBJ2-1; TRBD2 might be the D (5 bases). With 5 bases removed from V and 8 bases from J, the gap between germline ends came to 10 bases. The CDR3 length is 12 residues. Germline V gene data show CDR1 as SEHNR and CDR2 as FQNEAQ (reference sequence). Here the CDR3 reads CASSPGLDEQFF. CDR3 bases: TGTGCCAGCAGCCCCGGACTTGATGAGCAGTTCTTC.

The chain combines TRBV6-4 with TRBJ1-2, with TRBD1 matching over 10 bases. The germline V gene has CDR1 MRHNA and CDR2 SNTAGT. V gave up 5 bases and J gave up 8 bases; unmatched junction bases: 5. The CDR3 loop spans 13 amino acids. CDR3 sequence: CASSNGQGDGYTF. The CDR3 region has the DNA TGTGCCAGCAGTAACGGACAGGGGGACGGCTACACCTTC.

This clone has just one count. The CDR3 protein is CASSLSASGRPYNEQFF. The CDR3 nucleotides are TGTGCCAGCAGCTTGTCGGCTAGCGGGAGGCCCTACAATGAGCAGTTCTTC. The gene calls are TRBV5-6 and TRBJ2-1; TRBD2 agrees at 11 bases. This CDR3 is built from 17 residues. Germline CDR1 SGHDT, CDR2 YYEEEE. J gave up 2 bases and V 1 base, and 5 bases lay outside the gene matches.

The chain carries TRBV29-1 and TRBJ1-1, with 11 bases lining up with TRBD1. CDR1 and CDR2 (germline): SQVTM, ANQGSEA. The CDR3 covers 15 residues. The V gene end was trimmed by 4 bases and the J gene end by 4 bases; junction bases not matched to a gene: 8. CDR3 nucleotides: TGCAGCGTTGGGGGGGACAGGGGGTCCGCCACTGAAGCTTTCTTT. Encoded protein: CSVGGDRGSATEAFF.

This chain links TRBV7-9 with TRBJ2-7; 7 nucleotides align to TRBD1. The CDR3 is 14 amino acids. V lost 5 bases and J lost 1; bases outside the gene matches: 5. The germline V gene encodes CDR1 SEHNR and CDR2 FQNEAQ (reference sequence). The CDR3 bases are TGTGCCAGCAGCCCTGGGGGACAGTCCTACGAGCAGTACTTC. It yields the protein CASSPGGQSYEQYF.

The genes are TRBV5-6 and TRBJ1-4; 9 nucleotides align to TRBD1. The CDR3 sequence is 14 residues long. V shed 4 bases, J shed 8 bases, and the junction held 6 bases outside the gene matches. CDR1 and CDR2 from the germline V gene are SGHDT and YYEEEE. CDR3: CASSPGTGYEKLFF. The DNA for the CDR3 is TGTGCCAGCAGCCCCGGGACAGGGTACGAAAAACTGTTTTTT.

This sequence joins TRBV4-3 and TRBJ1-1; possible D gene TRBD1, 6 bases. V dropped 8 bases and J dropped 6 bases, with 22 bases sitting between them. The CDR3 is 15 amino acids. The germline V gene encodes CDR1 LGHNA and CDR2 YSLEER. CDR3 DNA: TGCGCCAGCCGGAACCTACAACAGGGAGTCCCTGAAGCTTTCTTT. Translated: CASRNLQQGVPEAFF.

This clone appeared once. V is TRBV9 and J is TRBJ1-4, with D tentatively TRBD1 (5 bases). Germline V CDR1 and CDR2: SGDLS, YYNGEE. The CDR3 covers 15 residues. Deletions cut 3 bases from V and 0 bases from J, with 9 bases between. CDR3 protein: CASSAREATNEKLFF. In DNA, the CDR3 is TGTGCCAGCAGCGCCAGGGAAGCAACTAATGAAAAACTGTTTTTT.

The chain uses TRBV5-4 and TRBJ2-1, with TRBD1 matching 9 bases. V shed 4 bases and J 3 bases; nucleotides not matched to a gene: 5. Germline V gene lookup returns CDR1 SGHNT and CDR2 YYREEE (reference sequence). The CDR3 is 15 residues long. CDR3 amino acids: CASSKDRGNYNEQFF. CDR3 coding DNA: TGTGCCAGCAGCAAAGACAGGGGGAACTACAATGAGCAGTTCTTC.

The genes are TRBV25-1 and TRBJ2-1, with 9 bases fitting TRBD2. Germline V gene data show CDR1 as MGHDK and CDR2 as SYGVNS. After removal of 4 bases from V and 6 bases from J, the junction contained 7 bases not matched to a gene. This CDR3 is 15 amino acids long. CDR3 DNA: TGTGCCAGCAGTGTAGCGGGAGTCACAGGCAATGAGCAGTTCTTC. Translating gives CASSVAGVTGNEQFF.

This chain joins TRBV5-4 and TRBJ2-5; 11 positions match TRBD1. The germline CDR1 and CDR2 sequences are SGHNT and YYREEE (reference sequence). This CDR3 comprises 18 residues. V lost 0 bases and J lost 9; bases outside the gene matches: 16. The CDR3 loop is CASSLVRDRGWEKRPQYF. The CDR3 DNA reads TGTGCCAGCAGCTTGGTCCGGGACAGGGGGTGGGAGAAGAGACCCCAGTACTTC.

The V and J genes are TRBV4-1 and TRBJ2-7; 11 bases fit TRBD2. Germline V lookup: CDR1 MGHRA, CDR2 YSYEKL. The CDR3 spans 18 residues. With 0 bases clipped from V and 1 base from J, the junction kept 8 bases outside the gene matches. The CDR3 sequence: CASSQDQLAGAPSYEQYF. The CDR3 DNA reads TGCGCCAGCAGCCAAGATCAACTAGCGGGAGCCCCTTCCTACGAGCAGTACTTC.

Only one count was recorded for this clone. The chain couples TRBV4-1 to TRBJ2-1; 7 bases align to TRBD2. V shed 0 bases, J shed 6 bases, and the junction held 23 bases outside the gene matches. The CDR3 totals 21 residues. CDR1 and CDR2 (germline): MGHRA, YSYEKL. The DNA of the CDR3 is TGCGCCAGCAGCCAAGATCCGGCAGGCCCCCCCGGACTAGTCGGTCCCAATGAGCAGTTCTTC. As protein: CASSQDPAGPPGLVGPNEQFF.

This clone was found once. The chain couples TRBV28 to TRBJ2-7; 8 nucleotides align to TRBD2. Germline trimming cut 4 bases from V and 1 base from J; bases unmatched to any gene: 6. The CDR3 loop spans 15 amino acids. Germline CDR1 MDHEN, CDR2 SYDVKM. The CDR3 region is CASSSQRGSSYEQYF. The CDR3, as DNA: TGTGCCAGCAGTTCCCAGCGGGGGAGTTCCTACGAGCAGTACTTC.

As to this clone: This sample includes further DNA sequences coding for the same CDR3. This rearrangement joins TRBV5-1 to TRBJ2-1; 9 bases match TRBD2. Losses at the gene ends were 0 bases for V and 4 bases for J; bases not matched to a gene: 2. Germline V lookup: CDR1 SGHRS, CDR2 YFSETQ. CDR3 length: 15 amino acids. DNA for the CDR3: TGCGCCAGCAGCTTGGAACTAGCGGGTTACAATGAGCAGTTCTTC. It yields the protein CASSLELAGYNEQFF.

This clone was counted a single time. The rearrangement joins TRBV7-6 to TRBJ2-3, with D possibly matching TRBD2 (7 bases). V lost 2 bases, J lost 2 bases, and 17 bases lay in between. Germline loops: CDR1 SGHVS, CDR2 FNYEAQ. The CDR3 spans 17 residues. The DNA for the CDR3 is TGTGCCAGCAGCTTACCACCGGGGGGCGGGACCACAGATACGCAGTATTTT. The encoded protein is CASSLPPGGGTTDTQYF.

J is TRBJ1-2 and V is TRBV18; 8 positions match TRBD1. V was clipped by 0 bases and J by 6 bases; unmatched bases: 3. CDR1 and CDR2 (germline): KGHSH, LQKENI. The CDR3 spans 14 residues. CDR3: CASSPPQGANGYTF. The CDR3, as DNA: TGTGCCAGCTCACCACCGCAGGGGGCGAATGGCTACACCTTC.

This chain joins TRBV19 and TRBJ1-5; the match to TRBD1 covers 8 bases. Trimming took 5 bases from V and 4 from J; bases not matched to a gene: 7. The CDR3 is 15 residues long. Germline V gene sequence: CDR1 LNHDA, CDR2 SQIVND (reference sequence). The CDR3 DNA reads TGTGCCAGTAGTCCCAGGACAGGGCGTAATCAGCCCCAGCATTTT. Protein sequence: CASSPRTGRNQPQHF.

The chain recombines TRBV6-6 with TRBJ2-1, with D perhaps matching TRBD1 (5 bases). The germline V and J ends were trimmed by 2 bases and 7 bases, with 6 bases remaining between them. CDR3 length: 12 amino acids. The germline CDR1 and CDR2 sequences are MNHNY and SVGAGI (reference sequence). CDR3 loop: CASSYGANEQFF. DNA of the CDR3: TGTGCCAGCAGTTACGGGGCGAATGAGCAGTTCTTC.

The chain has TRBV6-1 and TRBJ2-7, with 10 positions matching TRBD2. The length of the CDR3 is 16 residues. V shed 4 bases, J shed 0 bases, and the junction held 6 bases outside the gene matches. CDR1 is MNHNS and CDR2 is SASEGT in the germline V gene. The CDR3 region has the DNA TGTGCCAGCAGTGCCGCCTCTAGCGGGAGCTCCTACGAGCAGTACTTC. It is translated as CASSAASSGSSYEQYF.

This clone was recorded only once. CDR3 sequence: CASSVGQGGTGANTGELFF. The CDR3 DNA follows: TGTGCCAGCAGCGTCGGACAGGGGGGGACAGGGGCGAACACCGGGGAGCTGTTTTTT. This chain uses TRBV9 with TRBJ2-2; 10 positions agree with TRBD1. The germline CDR1 and CDR2 sequences are SGDLS and YYNGEE. The V gene end was trimmed by 2 bases and the J gene end by 0 bases; junction bases not matched to a gene: 10. The CDR3 spans 19 residues.